Below are 9 T cell receptor beta chains sequenced from a single sample in a study of Ad26.COV2.S vaccination and SARS-CoV-2 variants (dated by TCRdb to about 2021). The library came from the immunoSEQ multiplex PCR assay. The immuneACCESS repertoire file appears here via TCRdb, limited to in-frame rearrangements. These files lack a portion of the clones; in checked studies, under half of the deficit traces to unresolved V genes, and the cause of the others is not known. This sample comprises hundreds of thousands of clones, about nine tenths of them detected only once. Around 3.6% of the sample rests with the top ten. The treatment or condition label corresponds to: some 19 received Ad26.COV2.S at low or high dose, single or two shots; several received placebo; per-sample allocation not given. For vaccine and placebo recipients, repertoires were sequenced using samples collected on day 63 after the first injection.

The sample was peripheral blood, taken in a trial of Ad26.COV2.S vaccine versus placebo. These TCRs come from a person between 18 and 65 years old who received the Ad26.COV2.S COVID-19 vaccine or a placebo.

The chain couples TRBV7-9 to TRBJ2-1; D is unclear. Per the germline V gene, CDR1 is SEHNR and CDR2 is FQNEAQ (reference sequence). The V gene lost 3 bases and the J gene lost 12 bases, with 18 bases spanning the gap. CDR3 length equals 14 residues. The CDR3: CASSFLSPQWLQFF. The DNA for the CDR3 is TGTGCCAGCAGCTTTCTCTCGCCACAGTGGTTGCAGTTCTTC.

The chain combines TRBV25-1 with TRBJ1-4; no firm D call. The germline V gene has CDR1 MGHDK and CDR2 SYGVNS. V was cut by 8 bases and J by 4 bases, with 14 bases left in between. This CDR3 comprises 14 residues. The DNA of the CDR3 is TGTGCCAGCGGCCAATCGGGCTATAATGAAAAACTGTTTTTT. It translates to CASGQSGYNEKLFF.

This clone was observed a single time. V usage is TRBV5-1 and J usage is TRBJ2-1, with TRBD1 matching 8 bases. Germline V gives CDR1 SGHRS, CDR2 YFSETQ. After removal of 3 bases from V and 0 bases from J, the junction contained 8 bases not matched to a gene. CDR3 length: 17 residues. For the CDR3, the DNA is TGCGCCAGCAGCTCGGACAGGGATAGCTACTCCTACAATGAGCAGTTCTTC. Protein sequence: CASSSDRDSYSYNEQFF.

CDR3 nucleotides: TGCGCCAGCAGCCAAGTTAGCCTGAACACTGAAGCTTTCTTT. Translation gives CASSQVSLNTEAFF. The rearrangement uses TRBV4-3 and TRBJ1-1; the D is unclear. V shed 1 base and J shed 0 bases, with 6 bases lying between them. This CDR3 spans 14 amino acids. In germline, CDR1 is LGHNA, CDR2 YSLEER.

The chain employs TRBV10-3 and TRBJ2-7, with 7 bases lining up with TRBD1. Germline CDR1 and CDR2: ENHRY and SYGVKD. V gave up 6 bases and J gave up 2 bases; unmatched junction bases: 13. The CDR3 runs 16 residues. CDR3 in amino acids: CAISGNRGQTTYEQYF. CDR3 bases: TGTGCCATCAGCGGAAACAGGGGACAAACAACCTACGAGCAGTACTTC.

In this sample, this clone turned up a few times. This sequence joins TRBV7-3 and TRBJ1-1; the D is unclear. The CDR3 runs 13 residues. Trimming pared 4 bases from V and 5 bases from J, leaving 11 bases between. Germline-derived CDR1 and CDR2 are SGHTA and FQGTGA. CDR3 loop: CASSYNLGTEAFF. The CDR3 DNA sequence: TGTGCCAGCAGCTACAACCTGGGGACTGAAGCTTTCTTT.

The chain has TRBV19 and TRBJ2-7, with D unclear. V shed 7 bases and J shed 0 bases, with 13 bases lying between them. The CDR3 runs to 14 residues. Germline V lookup: CDR1 LNHDA, CDR2 SQIVND (reference sequence). This CDR3 reads CASMDPVLSYEQYF. DNA of the CDR3: TGTGCCAGTATGGACCCAGTCCTCTCCTACGAGCAGTACTTC.

The gene calls are TRBV6-2 or TRBV6-3 and TRBJ1-2; 7 nucleotides agree with TRBD1. CDR1 and CDR2 from the germline V gene are MNHEY and SVGEGT. CDR3 length: 15 amino acids. V lost 2 bases, J lost 4 bases, and 7 bases stayed unmatched. CDR3 nucleotides: TGTGCCAGCAGTTACAGCCCGGACAGGCCCTATGGCTACACCTTC. Amino acids: CASSYSPDRPYGYTF.

This sequence joins TRBV30 and TRBJ1-1; weak D call: TRBD1 (6 bases). Trimming removed 3 bases at V and 6 bases at J, with 14 bases between. From germline, CDR1 is GTSNPN and CDR2 SVGIG (reference sequence). CDR3 length: 13 amino acids. CDR3 in amino acids: CAWRTRDKAEAFF. In nucleotides, the CDR3 is TGTGCCTGGAGGACCCGGGACAAGGCTGAAGCTTTCTTT.